A single sample gave rise to the 9 T cell receptor beta chains below, sequenced in a study of blood T cell repertoires in COVID-19. Sequencing was performed with immunoSEQ multiplex PCR; in TCRdb, only in-frame clones are kept and a portion is missing. The data contain approximately 270,000 clones, 87% of them singletons. The specimen was peripheral blood. These receptors were taken from a man younger than 35 with active or convalescent COVID-19.

Turning to this clone: The sample holds other DNA sequences that translate to the same CDR3. This chain uses TRBV30 with TRBJ1-1, with 7 bases aligning to TRBD1. Germline V gene sequence: CDR1 GTSNPN, CDR2 SVGIG (reference sequence). Trimming at V came to 5 bases and at J to 2 bases, leaving 5 bases not matched to a gene. The CDR3 is 13 residues long. For the CDR3, the DNA is TGTGCCTGGGAGGGACAGACTAACACTGAAGCTTTCTTT. Translating gives CAWEGQTNTEAFF.

This chain joins TRBV11-2 and TRBJ1-2; 7 bases line up with TRBD1. Germline trimming cut 4 bases from V and 4 bases from J; bases unmatched to any gene: 6. The CDR3 totals 14 residues. The germline V gene encodes CDR1 SGHAT and CDR2 FQNNGV. The CDR3 nucleotides read TGTGCCAGCAGCTCCAAGGGACAGCTCTATGGCTACACCTTC. Translating gives CASSSKGQLYGYTF. The full variable domain, its missing parts supplied by reference TRBV11-2 and TRBJ1-2, is EAGVAQSPRYKIIEKRQSVAFWCNPISGHATLYWYQQILGQGPKLLIQFQNNGVVDDSQLPKDRFSAERLKGVDSTLKIQPAKLEDSAVYLCASSSKGQLYGYTFGSGTRLTVV.

CDR3 nucleotide sequence: TGTGCCTGGGGTACCGGGACAGTAACCGCCAATGAGCAGTTCTTC. Its protein is CAWGTGTVTANEQFF. The chain recombines TRBV30 with TRBJ2-1; TRBD1 matches 7 bases. The CDR3 contains 15 residues. V dropped 5 bases and J dropped 6; count of bases not matched to a gene: 13. The germline V gene encodes CDR1 GTSNPN and CDR2 SVGIG (reference sequence).

The chain combines TRBV13 with TRBJ2-1; possibly TRBD2 for D (5 bases). The CDR3 is 16 amino acids. The germline CDR1 and CDR2 sequences are PRHDT and FYEKMQ (reference sequence). Trimming cost V 0 bases and J 0 bases, with 9 bases left between them. CDR3 in DNA: TGTGCCAGCAGCTTAGGCGGGGATATCTCCTACAATGAGCAGTTCTTC. This encodes CASSLGGDISYNEQFF.

This clone is a singleton in its sample. V gene TRBV28 combines with J gene TRBJ1-2; the match to TRBD1 covers 9 bases. CDR3 length: 15 amino acids. With V trimmed by 11 bases and J by 0 bases, 10 bases remained unmatched. Germline V gene sequence: CDR1 MDHEN, CDR2 SYDVKM. The CDR3 DNA reads as TGTGCCTTGGGGTCCGGGACAGGGACTAACTATGGCTACACCTTC. This encodes CALGSGTGTNYGYTF.

The V gene is TRBV7-2, the J gene TRBJ2-7; TRBD2 matches at 11 bases. Trimming cost V 5 bases and J 5 bases; bases outside gene matches: 8. The CDR3 extends over 15 amino acids. Looked up from germline, CDR1 is SGHTA and CDR2 is FQGNSA. CDR3 bases: TGTGCCAGCAGCCCTACTAGCGGGGGAGGTAACGAGCAGTACTTC. Translated, it gives CASSPTSGGGNEQYF.

This clone was counted between two and nine times. V usage is TRBV3-1 (or the pseudogene TRBV3-2) and J usage is TRBJ1-6, with TRBD1 as a possible D gene (6 bases). Trimming cost V 6 bases and J 7 bases, with 10 bases left between them. CDR1 is LGHDT, CDR2 YNNKEL, per germline (reference sequence). The CDR3 sequence is 13 residues long. For the CDR3, the DNA is TGTGCCAGCAGGGCAGGGGCCAATTCACCCCTCCACTTT. Protein: CASRAGANSPLHF.

The CDR3 nucleotides are TGTGCCAGCAGCTCTAGCGGGTACAATGAGCAGTTCTTC. Its protein product is CASSSSGYNEQFF. The J gene is TRBJ2-1, the V gene TRBV7-3; 8 nucleotides match TRBD2. Trimming cost V 4 bases and J 4 bases; bases outside gene matches: 0. There are 13 residues in the CDR3. Germline loops: CDR1 SGHTA, CDR2 FQGTGA. Full variable domain (rest looked up from reference TRBV7-3 and TRBJ2-1): GAGVSQTPSNKVTEKGKYVELRCDPISGHTALYWYRQSLGQGPEFLIYFQGTGAADDSGLPNDRFFAVRPEGSVSTLKIQRTERGDSAVYLCASSSSGYNEQFFGPGTRLTVL.

The rearrangement uses TRBV6-2 or TRBV6-3 and TRBJ1-5; D gene unclear. Germline V lookup: CDR1 MNHEY, CDR2 SVGEGT. Trimming pared 0 bases from V and 7 bases from J, leaving 4 bases between. The CDR3 has 12 residues. As DNA, the CDR3 is TGTGCCAGCAGTTACTCCGTCCAGCCCCAGCATTTT. Translated, it gives CASSYSVQPQHF.